These 2 T cell receptor beta chains came from one sample sequenced in a study of CD8 T cells in Susac syndrome. Reverse transcription of about 0.5 to 1 ug RNA was carried out with random hexamers. TCRdb reprocessed the immunoSEQ multiplex PCR reads via MiXCR and lists one record per CDR3 protein. Of 160,000 or so distinct CDR3 sequences in the sample, roughly 94% were seen once. The sequencing input was CD4+ T cells from PBMCs. These receptors were obtained from a human donor with multiple sclerosis.

The chain couples TRBV27 to TRBJ1-4, with 11 bases aligning to TRBD1. This CDR3 contains 15 residues. The V gene end was trimmed by 4 bases and the J gene end by 4 bases; junction bases not matched to a gene: 2. CDR1 and CDR2 (germline): MNHEY, SMNVEV (reference sequence). CDR3 sequence reads: CASSSDRGLNEKLFF. In nucleotides, the CDR3 is TGTGCCAGCAGTTCGGACAGGGGGCTTAATGAAAAACTGTTTTTT.

J is TRBJ1-4 and V is TRBV25-1; D is ambiguous. V lost 3 bases and J 7 bases, leaving 15 bases between the germline ends. CDR1 is MGHDK, CDR2 SYGVNS, per germline. The CDR3 consists of 15 residues. The CDR3 nucleotides are TGTGCCAGCAGTGAGCCGGGGTCGTCGGGTGAAAAACTGTTTTTT. The encoded protein is CASSEPGSSGEKLFF.